This T cell receptor beta chain was identified during a study of siplizumab effects on memory and regulatory T cells. J lost 3 bases, V lost 3 bases, and 8 bases had no gene match. CDR3 size: 15 residues. CDR1 is LGHNA, CDR2 YSLEER, per germline. Here immunoSEQ multiplex PCR was the method, and the copy in TCRdb shows in-frame clones only, minus some. There are over 80,000 clones in the sample; around 90% occur only once, and roughly 1.5% lies in the top ten. This receptor was taken from a human donor in good health. The sample was Tregs sorted from blood. V and J are TRBV4-3 and TRBJ2-7; 7 nucleotides agree with TRBD2. The CDR3 DNA reads as TGCGCCAGCAGCCAGGGCTGGGGGGGGAGCTACGAGCAGTACTTC. Its translation is CASSQGWGGSYEQYF.